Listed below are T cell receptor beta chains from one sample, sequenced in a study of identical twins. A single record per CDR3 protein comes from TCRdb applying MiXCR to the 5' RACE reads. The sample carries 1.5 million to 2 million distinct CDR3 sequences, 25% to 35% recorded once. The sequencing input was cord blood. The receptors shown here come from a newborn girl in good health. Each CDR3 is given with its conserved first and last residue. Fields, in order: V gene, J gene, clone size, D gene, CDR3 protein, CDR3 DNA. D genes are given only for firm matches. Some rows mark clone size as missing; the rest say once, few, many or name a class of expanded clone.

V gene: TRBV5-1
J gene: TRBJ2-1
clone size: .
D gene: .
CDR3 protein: CASSIRVNEQFF
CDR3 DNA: TGCGCCAGCAGCATTAGGGTCAATGAGCAGTTCTTC

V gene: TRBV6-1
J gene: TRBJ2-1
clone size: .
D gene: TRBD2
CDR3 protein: CASSQRLAGFSGEQFF
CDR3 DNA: TGTGCCAGCAGTCAAAGACTAGCGGGGTTTTCGGGTGAGCAGTTCTTC

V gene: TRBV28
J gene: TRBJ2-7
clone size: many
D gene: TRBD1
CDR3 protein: CASSFVGTASSYEQYF
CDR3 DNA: TGTGCCAGCAGTTTTGTAGGGACAGCGAGCTCCTACGAGCAGTACTTC

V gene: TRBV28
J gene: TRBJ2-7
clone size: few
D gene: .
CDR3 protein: CASSSQIPYEQYF
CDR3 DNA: TGTGCCAGCAGTTCCCAAATACCATACGAGCAGTACTTC

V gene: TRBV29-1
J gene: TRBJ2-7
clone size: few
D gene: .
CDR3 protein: CSGIRGVEQYF
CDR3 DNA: TGCAGTGGGATCAGGGGGGTAGAGCAGTACTTC

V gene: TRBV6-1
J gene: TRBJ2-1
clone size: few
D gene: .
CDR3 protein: CASSAAATPRFLYGEQFF
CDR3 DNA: TGTGCCAGCAGTGCGGCGGCTACCCCACGTTTCCTCTACGGTGAGCAGTTCTTC

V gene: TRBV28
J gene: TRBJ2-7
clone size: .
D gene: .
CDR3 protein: CASRRAGHYNEQYF
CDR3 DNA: TGTGCCAGCAGAAGGGCGGGACATTACAATGAGCAGTACTTC

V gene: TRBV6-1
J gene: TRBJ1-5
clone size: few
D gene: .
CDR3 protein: CASSVVRAYNQPQHF
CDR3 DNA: TGTGCCAGCAGTGTAGTGAGGGCTTACAATCAGCCCCAGCATTTT

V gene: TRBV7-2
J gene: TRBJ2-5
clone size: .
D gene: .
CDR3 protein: CASIQGWTKETRYF
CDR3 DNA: TGTGCCAGCATCCAGGGTTGGACTAAAGAGACCCGGTACTTC

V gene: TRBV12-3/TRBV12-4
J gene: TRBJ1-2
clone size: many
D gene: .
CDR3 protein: CASRTLTGPYGYTF
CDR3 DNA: TGTGCCAGCAGGACCTTAACAGGGCCCTATGGCTACACCTTC

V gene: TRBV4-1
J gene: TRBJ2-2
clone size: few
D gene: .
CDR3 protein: CASSHRHGGPGELFF
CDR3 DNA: TGCGCCAGCAGCCACCGACACGGGGGACCCGGGGAGCTGTTTTTT

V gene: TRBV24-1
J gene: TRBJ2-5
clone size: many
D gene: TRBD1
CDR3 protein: CATSDEGQYQETQYF
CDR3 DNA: TGTGCCACCAGTGATGAGGGACAGTACCAAGAGACCCAGTACTTC

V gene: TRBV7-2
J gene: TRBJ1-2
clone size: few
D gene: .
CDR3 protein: CASSLAGTENYGYTF
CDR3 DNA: TGTGCCAGCAGCTTGGCCGGGACGGAAAACTATGGCTACACCTTC

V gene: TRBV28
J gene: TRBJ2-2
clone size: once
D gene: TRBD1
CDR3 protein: CASTKTMGQGSTGELFF
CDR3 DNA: TGTGCCAGCACCAAAACCATGGGACAGGGGTCGACCGGGGAGCTGTTTTTT

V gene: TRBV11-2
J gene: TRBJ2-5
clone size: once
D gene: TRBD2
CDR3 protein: CASSLGRLAGAPGDEQYF
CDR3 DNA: TGTGCCAGCAGCTTAGGCCGACTAGCGGGGGCCCCCGGCGATGAGCAGTACTTC

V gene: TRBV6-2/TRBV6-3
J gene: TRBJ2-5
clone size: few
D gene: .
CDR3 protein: CASSQTGMGQYF
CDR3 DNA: TGTGCCAGCAGTCAGACAGGTATGGGGCAGTACTTC

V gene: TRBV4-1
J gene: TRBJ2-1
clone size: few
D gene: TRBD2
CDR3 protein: CASSQGKLAGENEQFF
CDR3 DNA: TGCGCCAGCAGCCAAGGAAAACTAGCGGGAGAGAATGAGCAGTTCTTC

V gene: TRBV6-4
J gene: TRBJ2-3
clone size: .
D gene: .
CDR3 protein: CASSATSTTDTQYF
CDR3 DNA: TGTGCCAGCAGTGCCACGTCGACCACAGATACGCAGTATTTT

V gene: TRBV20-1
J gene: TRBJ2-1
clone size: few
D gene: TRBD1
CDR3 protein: CSARDRGTGAPFYNEQFF
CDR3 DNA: TGCAGTGCTAGAGATCGTGGGACAGGGGCCCCCTTTTACAATGAGCAGTTCTTC

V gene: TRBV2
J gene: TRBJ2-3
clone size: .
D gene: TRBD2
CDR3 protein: CASSTTSGRVTGGTDTQYF
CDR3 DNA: TGTGCCAGCAGCACTACTAGCGGGAGGGTCACTGGCGGCACAGATACGCAGTATTTT

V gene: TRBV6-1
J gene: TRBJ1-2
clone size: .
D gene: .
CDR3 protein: CATNRGTDYGYTF
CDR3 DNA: TGTGCCACTAACAGAGGGACCGACTATGGCTACACCTTC

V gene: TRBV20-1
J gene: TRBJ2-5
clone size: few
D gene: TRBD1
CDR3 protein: CSARDAQGAGEQYF
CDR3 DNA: TGCAGTGCTAGAGATGCACAGGGGGCGGGAGAGCAGTACTTC

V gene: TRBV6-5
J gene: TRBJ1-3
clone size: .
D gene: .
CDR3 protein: CASSLGHSGSGNTIYF
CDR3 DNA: TGTGCCAGCAGTCTGGGACATTCGGGCTCTGGAAACACCATATATTTT

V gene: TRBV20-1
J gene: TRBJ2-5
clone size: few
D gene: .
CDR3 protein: CSARGGNGQETQYF
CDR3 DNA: TGCAGTGCTAGGGGTGGGAACGGGCAAGAGACCCAGTACTTC

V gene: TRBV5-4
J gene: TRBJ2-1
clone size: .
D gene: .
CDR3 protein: CASSTAGPTNEQFF
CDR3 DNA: TGTGCCAGCAGCACCGCGGGTCCAACCAATGAGCAGTTCTTC

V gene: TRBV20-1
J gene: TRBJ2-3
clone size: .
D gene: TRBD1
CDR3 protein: CSARSPYHRDRDTQYF
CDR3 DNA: TGCAGTGCTAGATCCCCCTATCACCGGGACAGGGATACGCAGTATTTT

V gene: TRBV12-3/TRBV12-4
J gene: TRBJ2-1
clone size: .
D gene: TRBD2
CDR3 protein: CASSLLGLAGGRNEQFF
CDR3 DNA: TGTGCCAGCAGTTTACTTGGGCTAGCGGGAGGGCGGAATGAGCAGTTCTTC

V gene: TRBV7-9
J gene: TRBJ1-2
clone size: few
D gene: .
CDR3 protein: CASSLGGAYGNTF
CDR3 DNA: TGTGCCAGCAGCTTAGGAGGGGCCTATGGCAACACCTTC

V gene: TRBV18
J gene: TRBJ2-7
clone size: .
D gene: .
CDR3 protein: CASSPISGAEQYF
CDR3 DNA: TGTGCCAGCTCACCAATTTCGGGGGCCGAGCAGTACTTC